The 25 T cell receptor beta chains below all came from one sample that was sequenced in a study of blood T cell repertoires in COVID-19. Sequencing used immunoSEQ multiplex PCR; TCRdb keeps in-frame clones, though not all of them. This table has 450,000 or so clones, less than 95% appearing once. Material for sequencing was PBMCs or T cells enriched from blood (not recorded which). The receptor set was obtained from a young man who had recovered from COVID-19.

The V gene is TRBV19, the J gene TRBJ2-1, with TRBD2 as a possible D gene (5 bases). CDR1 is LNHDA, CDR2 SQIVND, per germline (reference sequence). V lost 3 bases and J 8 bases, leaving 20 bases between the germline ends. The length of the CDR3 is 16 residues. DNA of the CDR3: TGTGCCAGTAGTATTCTCCACGGGGAGTTGGGCCATGAGCAGTTCTTC. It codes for CASSILHGELGHEQFF.

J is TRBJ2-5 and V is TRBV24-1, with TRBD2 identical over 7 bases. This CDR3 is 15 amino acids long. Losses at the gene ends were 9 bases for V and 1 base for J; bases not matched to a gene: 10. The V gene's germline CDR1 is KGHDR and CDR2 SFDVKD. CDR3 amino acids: CATPSGGGGQETQYF. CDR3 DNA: TGTGCCACCCCCTCGGGGGGAGGAGGCCAAGAGACCCAGTACTTC.

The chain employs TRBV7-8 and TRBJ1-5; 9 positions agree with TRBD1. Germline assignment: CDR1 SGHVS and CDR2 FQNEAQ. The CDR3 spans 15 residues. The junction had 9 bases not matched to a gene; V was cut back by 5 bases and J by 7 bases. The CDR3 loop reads CASSPRTGEWQPQHF. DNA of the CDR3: TGTGCCAGCAGCCCTAGGACAGGGGAGTGGCAGCCCCAGCATTTT.

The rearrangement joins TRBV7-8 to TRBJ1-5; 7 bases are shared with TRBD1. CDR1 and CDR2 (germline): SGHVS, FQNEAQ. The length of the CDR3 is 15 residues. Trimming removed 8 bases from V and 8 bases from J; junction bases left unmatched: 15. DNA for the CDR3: TGTGCCAGCTCCATAGGTCCAGGGGGTGATGAGCCCCAGCATTTT. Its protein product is CASSIGPGGDEPQHF.

The CDR3 spells CASSPWKKMDRVKVYEQFF. As DNA, the CDR3 is TGTGCCAGCAGTCCGTGGAAAAAAATGGACAGGGTTAAGGTCTATGAGCAGTTCTTC. The chain has TRBV28 and TRBJ2-1, with 8 bases aligning to TRBD1. The CDR3 has 19 amino acids. CDR1 MDHEN and CDR2 SYDVKM come from the germline V gene. V dropped 5 bases and J dropped 8; count of bases not matched to a gene: 23. Full variable domain (rest looked up from reference TRBV28 and TRBJ2-1): DVKVTQSSRYLVKRTGEKVFLECVQDMDHENMFWYRQDPGLGLRLIYFSYDVKMKEKGDIPEGYSVSREKKERFSLILESASTNQTSMYLCASSPWKKMDRVKVYEQFFGPGTRLTVL.

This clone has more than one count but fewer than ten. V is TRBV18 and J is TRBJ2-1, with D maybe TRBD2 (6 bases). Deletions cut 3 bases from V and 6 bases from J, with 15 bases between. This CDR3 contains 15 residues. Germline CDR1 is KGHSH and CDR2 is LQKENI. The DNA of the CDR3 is TGTGCCAGCTCACCTCAGGAGGGCCCTTTCAATGAGCAGTTCTTC. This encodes CASSPQEGPFNEQFF.

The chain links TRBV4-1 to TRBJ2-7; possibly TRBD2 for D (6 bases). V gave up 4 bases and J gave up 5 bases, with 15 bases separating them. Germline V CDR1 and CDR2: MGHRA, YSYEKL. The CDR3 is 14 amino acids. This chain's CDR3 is CASSRFGTPHEQYF. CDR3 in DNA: TGCGCCAGCAGCCGCTTCGGGACTCCCCACGAGCAGTACTTC.

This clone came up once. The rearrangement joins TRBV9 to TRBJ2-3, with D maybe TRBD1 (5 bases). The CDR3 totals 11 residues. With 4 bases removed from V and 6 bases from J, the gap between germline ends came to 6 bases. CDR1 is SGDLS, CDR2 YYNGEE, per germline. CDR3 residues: CASSPGDTQYF. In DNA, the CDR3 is TGTGCCAGCAGCCCAGGGGATACGCAGTATTTT.

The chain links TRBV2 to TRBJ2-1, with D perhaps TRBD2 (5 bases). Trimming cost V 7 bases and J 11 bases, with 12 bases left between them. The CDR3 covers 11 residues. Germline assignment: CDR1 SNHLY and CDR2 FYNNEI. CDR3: CASKQTGKQFF. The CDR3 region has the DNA TGTGCCAGCAAGCAGACGGGAAAGCAGTTCTTC.

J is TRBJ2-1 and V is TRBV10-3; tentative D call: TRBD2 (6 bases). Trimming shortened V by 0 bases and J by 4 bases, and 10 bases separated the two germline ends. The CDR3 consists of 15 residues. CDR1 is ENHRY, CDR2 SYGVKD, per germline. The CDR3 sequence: CAISESSGTYNEQFF. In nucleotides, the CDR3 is TGTGCCATCAGTGAGTCGTCAGGGACTTACAATGAGCAGTTCTTC.

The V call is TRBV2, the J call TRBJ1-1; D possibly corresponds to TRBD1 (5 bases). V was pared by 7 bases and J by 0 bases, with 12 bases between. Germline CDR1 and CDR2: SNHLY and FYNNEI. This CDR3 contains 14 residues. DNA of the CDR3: TGTGCCAGCACCAATCAACAGGTGAACACTGAAGCTTTCTTT. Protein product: CASTNQQVNTEAFF.

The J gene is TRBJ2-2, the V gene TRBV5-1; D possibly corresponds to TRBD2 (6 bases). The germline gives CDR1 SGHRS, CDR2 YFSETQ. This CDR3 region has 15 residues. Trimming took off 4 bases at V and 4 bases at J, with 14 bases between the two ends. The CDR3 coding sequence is TGCGCCAGCAGCCCGGGAGCGTCTACCACCGGGGAGCTGTTTTTT. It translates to CASSPGASTTGELFF.

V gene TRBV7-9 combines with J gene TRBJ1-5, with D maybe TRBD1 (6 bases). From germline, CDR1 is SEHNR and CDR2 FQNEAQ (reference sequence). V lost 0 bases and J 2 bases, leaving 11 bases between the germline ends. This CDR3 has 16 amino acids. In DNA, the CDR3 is TGTGCCAGCAGCTTAGCGGGCAGGGGTGGCAATCAGCCCCAGCATTTT. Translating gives CASSLAGRGGNQPQHF.

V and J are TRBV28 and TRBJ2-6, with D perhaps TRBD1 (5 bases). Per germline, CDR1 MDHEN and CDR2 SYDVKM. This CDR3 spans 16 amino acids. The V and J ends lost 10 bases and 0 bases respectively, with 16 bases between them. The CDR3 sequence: CATLGPVRSGANVLTF. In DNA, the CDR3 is TGTGCCACCTTGGGGCCAGTCCGCTCTGGGGCCAACGTCCTGACTTTC.

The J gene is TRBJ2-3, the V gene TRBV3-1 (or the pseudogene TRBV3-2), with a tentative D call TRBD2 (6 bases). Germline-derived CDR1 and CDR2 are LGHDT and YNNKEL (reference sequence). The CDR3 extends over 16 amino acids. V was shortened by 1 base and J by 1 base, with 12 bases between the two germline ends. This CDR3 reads CASSQGVASGTDTQYF. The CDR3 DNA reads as TGTGCCAGCAGCCAAGGGGTAGCTAGCGGCACAGATACGCAGTATTTT.

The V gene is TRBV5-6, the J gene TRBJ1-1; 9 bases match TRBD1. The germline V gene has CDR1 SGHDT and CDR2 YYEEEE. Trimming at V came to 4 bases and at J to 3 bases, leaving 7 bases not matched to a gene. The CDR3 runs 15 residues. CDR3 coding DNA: TGTGCCAGCAGCCTAACACAGGGGGCATACACTGAAGCTTTCTTT. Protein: CASSLTQGAYTEAFF.

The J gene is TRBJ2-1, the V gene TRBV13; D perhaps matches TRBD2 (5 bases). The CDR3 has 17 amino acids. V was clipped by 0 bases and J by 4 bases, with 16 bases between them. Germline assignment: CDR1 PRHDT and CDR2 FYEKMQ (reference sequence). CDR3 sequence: CASSLGRTGTAYNEQFF. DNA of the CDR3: TGTGCCAGCAGCTTAGGCCGGACGGGAACTGCTTACAATGAGCAGTTCTTC.

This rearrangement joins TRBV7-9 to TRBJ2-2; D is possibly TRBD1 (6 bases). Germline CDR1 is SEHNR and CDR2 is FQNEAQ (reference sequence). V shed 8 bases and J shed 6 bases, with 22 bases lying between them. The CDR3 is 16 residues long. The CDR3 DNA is TGTGCCAGCCCCGGGCTGGGGGCTCGGTTAGCCGGGGAGCTGTTTTTT. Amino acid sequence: CASPGLGARLAGELFF.

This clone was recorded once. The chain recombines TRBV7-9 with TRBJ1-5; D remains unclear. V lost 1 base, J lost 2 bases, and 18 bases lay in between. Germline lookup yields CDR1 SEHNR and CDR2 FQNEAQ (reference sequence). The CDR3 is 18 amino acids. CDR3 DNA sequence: TGTGCCAGCAGCTTAGGAGAGGGAGGGAGTGTTGGCAATCAGCCCCAGCATTTT. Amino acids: CASSLGEGGSVGNQPQHF.

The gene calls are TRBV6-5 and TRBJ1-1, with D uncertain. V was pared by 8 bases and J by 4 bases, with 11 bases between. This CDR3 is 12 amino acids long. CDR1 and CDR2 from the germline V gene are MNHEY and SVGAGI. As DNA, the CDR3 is TGTGCCAGCGTGGGGAGTAGCACTGAAGCTTTCTTT. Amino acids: CASVGSSTEAFF.

The CDR3 DNA reads as TGTGCCAGCAGAGGGACTAGCGGGAGGGCCAGGGCAGATACGCAGTATTTT. This encodes CASRGTSGRARADTQYF. The J gene is TRBJ2-3, the V gene TRBV2; the match to TRBD2 covers 16 bases. This CDR3 region has 17 residues. J was trimmed by 4 bases and V by 6 bases; bases with no gene match: 7. Per the germline V gene, CDR1 is SNHLY and CDR2 is FYNNEI.

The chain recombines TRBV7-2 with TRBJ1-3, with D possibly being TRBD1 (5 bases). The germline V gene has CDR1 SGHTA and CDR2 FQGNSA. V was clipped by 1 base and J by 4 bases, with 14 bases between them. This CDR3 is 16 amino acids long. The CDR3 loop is CASSLVLAGVGNTIYF. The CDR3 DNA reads TGTGCCAGCAGCTTAGTACTGGCGGGGGTAGGAAACACCATATATTTT.

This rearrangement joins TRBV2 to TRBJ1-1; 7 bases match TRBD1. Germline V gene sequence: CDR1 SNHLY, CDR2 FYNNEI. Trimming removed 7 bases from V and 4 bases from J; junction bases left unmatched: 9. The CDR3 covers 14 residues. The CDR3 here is CASKTQGLSTEAFF. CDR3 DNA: TGTGCCAGCAAAACACAGGGGTTGAGCACTGAAGCTTTCTTT.

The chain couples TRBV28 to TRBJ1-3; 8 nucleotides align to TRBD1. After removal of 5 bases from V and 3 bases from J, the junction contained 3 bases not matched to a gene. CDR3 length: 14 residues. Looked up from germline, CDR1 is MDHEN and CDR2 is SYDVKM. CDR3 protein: CASSPGGGGNTIYF. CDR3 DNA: TGTGCCAGCAGTCCAGGGGGCGGTGGAAACACCATATATTTT. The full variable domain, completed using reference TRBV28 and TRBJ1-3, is DVKVTQSSRYLVKRTGEKVFLECVQDMDHENMFWYRQDPGLGLRLIYFSYDVKMKEKGDIPEGYSVSREKKERFSLILESASTNQTSMYLCASSPGGGGNTIYFGEGSWLTVV.

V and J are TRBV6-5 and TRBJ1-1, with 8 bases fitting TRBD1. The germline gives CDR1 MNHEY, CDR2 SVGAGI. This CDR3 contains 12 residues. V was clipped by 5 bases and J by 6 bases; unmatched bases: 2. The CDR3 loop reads CASSPRGPEAFF. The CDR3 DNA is TGTGCCAGCAGTCCCAGGGGGCCTGAAGCTTTCTTT.